This TCR beta chain was captured in a study of blood T cell repertoires in COVID-19. Germline loops: CDR1 SGHRS, CDR2 YFSETQ. The length of the CDR3 is 15 residues. V was shortened by 4 bases and J by 0 bases, with 11 bases between the two germline ends. In the original processing: Reference gene primer amplification gave estimated nucleated cell counts. Clones were read by immunoSEQ multiplex PCR, and TCRdb kept only the in-frame ones, dropping some. The DNA gave D and trimming, while V, J and clone size come from that table. The data contain around 120,000 clones, 85% to 90% of them singletons. This clonotype was obtained from a human donor in a cohort sampled during active COVID-19. The genes are TRBV5-1 and TRBJ2-1; maybe TRBD2 (6 bases). The sample was peripheral blood. CDR3 protein: CASSRDGSSYNEQFF. The CDR3 DNA follows: TGCGCCAGCAGCCGGGACGGGAGCTCCTACAATGAGCAGTTCTTC. The full variable domain, with the rest looked up from reference TRBV5-1 and TRBJ2-1, is KAGVTQTPRYLIKTRGQQVTLSCSPISGHRSVSWYQQTPGQGLQFLFEYFSETQRNKGNFPGRFSGRQFSNSRSEMNVSTLELGDSALYLCASSRDGSSYNEQFFGPGTRLTVL.